These T cell receptor beta chains were read from a single sample in a study of beta chain features in type 1 diabetes. TCRdb's table, derived via immunoSEQ multiplex PCR, lists solely in-frame clones and lacks some. This table has some 250,000 clones, 14% appearing once. Material for sequencing was naive CD4+ T cells from blood. Receptors were obtained from a man aged 30 to 39 with type 1 diabetes. Both conserved end residues are part of each CDR3. D genes are given only for firm matches. Size values are once, few and many counts, or a class for expanded clones, and some rows have none.

j_call v_call clone_size d_call cdr3_nt cdr3_aa
TRBJ1-1 TRBV7-2 . TRBD1 TGTGCCAGCACGTGGGGGGACAGGGCGAACACTGAAGCTTTCTTT CASTWGDRANTEAFF
TRBJ2-2 TRBV10-3 few TRBD1 TGTGCCATCAGTGAAGGGACAGGGATGAACACCGGGGAGCTGTTTTTT CAISEGTGMNTGELFF
TRBJ2-7 TRBV27 . . TGTGCCAGCAGTCTATCCCCGGGTCCTACCTACGAGCAGTACTTC CASSLSPGPTYEQYF
TRBJ1-2 TRBV2 once . TGTGCCAGCAGTGAAGACAGGGAAAATGGCTACACCTTC CASSEDRENGYTF
TRBJ1-1 TRBV5-1 . . TGCGCCAGCAGCTTCCAGGGCGGTGAAGCTTTCTTT CASSFQGGEAFF
TRBJ2-1 TRBV7-2 . TRBD1 TGTGCCAGCCGGCAGGGGGCCGAATCCTACAATGAGCAGTTCTTC CASRQGAESYNEQFF
TRBJ2-1 TRBV4-1 few TRBD2 TGCGCCAGCAGCCAAGACGGTAGCGGGGGCTACAATGAGCAGTTCTTC CASSQDGSGGYNEQFF
TRBJ2-3 TRBV2 few TRBD2 TGTGCCAGCAAGTCGAGACTAGCGGGGACCGATACGCAGTATTTT CASKSRLAGTDTQYF
TRBJ2-7 TRBV13 few . TGTGCCAGCAGCTTAGGGCGGCGCGACGAGCAGTACTTC CASSLGRRDEQYF
TRBJ2-1 TRBV29-1 few TRBD1 TGCAGCGTTTCTCAGGGGGCGGTTGAGCAGTTCTTC CSVSQGAVEQFF
TRBJ1-1 TRBV30 few . TGTGCCTGGAGTGTTTTACGACGGGGAGAAGCTTTCTTT CAWSVLRRGEAFF
TRBJ1-2 TRBV6-6 few . TGTGCCAGCAGTTACTCCACGACACCGAATGGCTACACCTTC CASSYSTTPNGYTF
TRBJ1-5 TRBV18 few . TGTGCCAGCTCACCAACAGGGAAGGAGACGCCCCAGCATTTT CASSPTGKETPQHF
TRBJ2-5 TRBV5-4 . TRBD2 TGTGCCAGCAGCTTGAATGGCGGGGGGACGCAAGAGACCCAGTACTTC CASSLNGGGTQETQYF
TRBJ1-4 TRBV25-1 few TRBD1 TGTGCCAGCAGTGAAGACAGGGGTTTCAATGAAAAACTGTTTTTT CASSEDRGFNEKLFF
TRBJ2-3 TRBV6-1 . TRBD2 TGTGCCAGCAGTGAAGCAGCTAGCGGGGATGGAGATACGCAGTATTTT CASSEAASGDGDTQYF
TRBJ2-7 TRBV4-1 . TRBD2 TGCGCCAGCAGCCGAGTTCAACTAGCGGGAGACCGTAACTACGAGCAGTACTTC CASSRVQLAGDRNYEQYF
TRBJ1-2 TRBV28 once . TGTGCCAGCAGCCCCCCCTTCTCCTATGGCTACACCTTC CASSPPFSYGYTF
TRBJ1-4 TRBV6-1 . . TGTGCCAGCAGTCCAACAGGGAGGGGTGAAAAACTGTTTTTT CASSPTGRGEKLFF
TRBJ2-7 TRBV5-1 . . TGCGCCAGCAGCCTCGAGAGGGTTGACTACGAGCAGTACTTC CASSLERVDYEQYF
TRBJ1-5 TRBV6-6 few . TGTGCCAGCAGTTACTCGCAGAATCAGCCCCAGCATTTT CASSYSQNQPQHF
TRBJ1-2 TRBV5-6 few TRBD1 TGTGCCAGCAGCCAGAGACAGGGGCATGGCTACACCTTC CASSQRQGHGYTF
TRBJ2-5 TRBV29-1 few TRBD2 TGCAGCGTCAAACCCTGGGGGGGAGAGACCCAGTACTTC CSVKPWGGETQYF
TRBJ2-7 TRBV18 . . TGTGCCAGCTCACCGACGGGCTACGAGCAGTACTTC CASSPTGYEQYF
TRBJ2-5 TRBV7-2 few . TGTGCCAGCAGCTTAGGCGCAGCGGAGACCCAGTACTTC CASSLGAAETQYF
TRBJ2-5 TRBV5-1 . . TGCGCCAGCAGCTTGGTGGACAGATTTCAAGAGACCCAGTACTTC CASSLVDRFQETQYF
TRBJ1-1 TRBV5-1 . . TGCGCCAGCAGCTTCAATCGGGACACTGAAGCTTTCTTT CASSFNRDTEAFF
TRBJ2-5 TRBV2 few . TGTGCCAGCAGCGGAGAAGGACAAGAGACCCAGTACTTC CASSGEGQETQYF
TRBJ1-5 TRBV5-1 few . TGCGCCAGCAGCTTGGGGGGGGGCAATCAGCCCCAGCATTTT CASSLGGGNQPQHF
TRBJ2-3 TRBV5-1 once TRBD2 TGCGCCAGCAGCCGAGCGGGGACAGATACGCAGTATTTT CASSRAGTDTQYF
TRBJ2-2 TRBV11-2 . . TGTGCCAGCGCCCCGGGACTTTCGAACACCGGGGAGCTGTTTTTT CASAPGLSNTGELFF
TRBJ2-5 TRBV9 . . TGTGCCAGCAGCGCCTCCGGCAACAGCCAAGAGACCCAGTACTTC CASSASGNSQETQYF
TRBJ1-1 TRBV6-5 . . TGTGCCAGCAGTTACCCGGGAGCCGATTCCACTGAAGCTTTCTTT CASSYPGADSTEAFF
TRBJ1-5 TRBV30 . . TGTGCCTGGTCGCAGGGACTTCAGCCCCAGCATTTT CAWSQGLQPQHF
TRBJ2-7 TRBV6-5 . . TGTGCCAGCAGTTCCCGAGGACTAGGGGGGTACGAGCAGTACTTC CASSSRGLGGYEQYF